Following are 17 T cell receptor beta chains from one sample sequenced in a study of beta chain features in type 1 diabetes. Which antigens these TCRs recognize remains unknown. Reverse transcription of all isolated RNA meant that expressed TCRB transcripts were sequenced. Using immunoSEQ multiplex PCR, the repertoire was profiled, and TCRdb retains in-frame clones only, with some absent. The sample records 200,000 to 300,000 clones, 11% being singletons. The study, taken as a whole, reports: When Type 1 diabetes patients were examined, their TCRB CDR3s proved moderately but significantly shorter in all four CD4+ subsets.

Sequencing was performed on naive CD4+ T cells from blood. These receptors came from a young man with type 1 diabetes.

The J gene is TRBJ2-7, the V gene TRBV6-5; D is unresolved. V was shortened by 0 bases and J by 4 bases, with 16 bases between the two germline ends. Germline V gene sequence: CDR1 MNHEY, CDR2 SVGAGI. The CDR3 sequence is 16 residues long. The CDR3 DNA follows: TGTGCCAGCAGTTACTCTGTGGGCCATCTTCCATACGAGCAGTACTTC. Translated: CASSYSVGHLPYEQYF.

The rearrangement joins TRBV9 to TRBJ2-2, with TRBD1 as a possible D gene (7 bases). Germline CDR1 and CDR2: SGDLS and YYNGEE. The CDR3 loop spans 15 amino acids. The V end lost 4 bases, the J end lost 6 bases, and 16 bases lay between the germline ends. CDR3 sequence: CASSPRGAMAGELFF. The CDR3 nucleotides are TGTGCCAGCAGCCCCAGGGGGGCGATGGCCGGGGAGCTGTTTTTT.

CDR3 sequence: CASGPGNYGYTF. CDR3 coding DNA: TGTGCCAGCGGACCGGGGAACTATGGCTACACCTTC. V usage is TRBV28 and J usage is TRBJ1-2; no clear D gene. V lost 8 bases, J lost 2 bases, and 9 bases lay in between. The CDR3 consists of 12 residues. Germline V gives CDR1 MDHEN, CDR2 SYDVKM.

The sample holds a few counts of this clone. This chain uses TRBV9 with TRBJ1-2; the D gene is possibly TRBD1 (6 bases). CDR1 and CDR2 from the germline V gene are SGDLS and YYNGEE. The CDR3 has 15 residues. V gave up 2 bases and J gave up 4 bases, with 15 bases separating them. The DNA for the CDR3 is TGTGCCAGCAGCGTGGGGGGGGCCGACAGCTATGGCTACACCTTC. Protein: CASSVGGADSYGYTF.

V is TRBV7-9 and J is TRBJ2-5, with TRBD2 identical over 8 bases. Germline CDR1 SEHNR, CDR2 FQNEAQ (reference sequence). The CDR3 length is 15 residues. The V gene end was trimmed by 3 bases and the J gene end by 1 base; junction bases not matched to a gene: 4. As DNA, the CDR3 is TGTGCCAGCAGCTTGAGCCGGGAGGGCCAAGAGACCCAGTACTTC. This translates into CASSLSREGQETQYF.

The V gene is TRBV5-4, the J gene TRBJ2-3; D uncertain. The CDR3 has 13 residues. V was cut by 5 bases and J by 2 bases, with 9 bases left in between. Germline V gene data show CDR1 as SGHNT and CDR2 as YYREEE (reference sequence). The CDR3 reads CASRTSYTDTQYF. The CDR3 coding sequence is TGTGCCAGCAGAACTTCGTACACAGATACGCAGTATTTT. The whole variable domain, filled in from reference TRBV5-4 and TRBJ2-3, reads ETGVTQSPTHLIKTRGQQVTLRCSSQSGHNTVSWYQQALGQGPQFIFQYYREEENGRGNFPPRFSGLQFPNYSSELNVNALELDDSALYLCASRTSYTDTQYFGPGTRLTVL.

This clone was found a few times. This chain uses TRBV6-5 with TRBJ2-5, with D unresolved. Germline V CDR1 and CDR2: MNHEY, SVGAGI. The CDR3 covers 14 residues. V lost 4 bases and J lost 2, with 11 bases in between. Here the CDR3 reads CASSSPWSQETQYF. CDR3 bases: TGTGCCAGCAGTTCCCCCTGGAGTCAAGAGACCCAGTACTTC.

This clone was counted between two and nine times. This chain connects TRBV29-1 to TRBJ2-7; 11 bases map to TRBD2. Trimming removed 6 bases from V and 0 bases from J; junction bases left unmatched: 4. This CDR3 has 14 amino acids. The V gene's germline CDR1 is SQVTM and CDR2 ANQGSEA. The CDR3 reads CSVGGTSGSYEQYF. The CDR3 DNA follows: TGCAGCGTCGGCGGGACTAGCGGCTCCTACGAGCAGTACTTC.

The CDR3 DNA reads as TGTGCCAGCGTCATCGTCGGGAAGGCTGAAGCTTTCTTT. It codes for CASVIVGKAEAFF. The V gene is TRBV28, the J gene TRBJ1-1, with D unclear. Trimming left V 8 bases short and J 6 bases short, with 16 bases between. Germline V gene lookup returns CDR1 MDHEN and CDR2 SYDVKM. CDR3 length: 13 amino acids.

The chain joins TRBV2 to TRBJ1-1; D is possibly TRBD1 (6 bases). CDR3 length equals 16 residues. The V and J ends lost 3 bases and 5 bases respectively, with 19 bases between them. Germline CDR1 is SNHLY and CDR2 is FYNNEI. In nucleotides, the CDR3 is TGTGCCAGCAGTGAGGAGACAGGAGGATTCGGGACTGAAGCTTTCTTT. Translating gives CASSEETGGFGTEAFF.

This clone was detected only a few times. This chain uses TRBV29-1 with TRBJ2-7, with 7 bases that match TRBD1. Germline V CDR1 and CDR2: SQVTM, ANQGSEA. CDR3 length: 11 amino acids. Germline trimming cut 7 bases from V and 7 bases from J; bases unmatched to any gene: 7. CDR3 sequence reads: CSGGQTGEQYF. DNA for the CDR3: TGCAGCGGGGGACAGACGGGAGAGCAGTACTTC.

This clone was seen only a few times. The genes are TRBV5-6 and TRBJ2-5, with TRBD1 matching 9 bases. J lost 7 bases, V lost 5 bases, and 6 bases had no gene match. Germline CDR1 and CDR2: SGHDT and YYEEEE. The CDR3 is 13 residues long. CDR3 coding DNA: TGTGCCAGCAGTTCTGGACAGGGGAGGACCCAGTACTTC. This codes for CASSSGQGRTQYF.

CDR3 in DNA: TGTGCCAGCAGTTACACCAGACAGCGTCTGTCCGAGCAGTACTTC. Its translation: CASSYTRQRLSEQYF. V and J are TRBV6-5 and TRBJ2-7, with D possibly matching TRBD1 (5 bases). Looked up from germline, CDR1 is MNHEY and CDR2 is SVGAGI. V was trimmed by 2 bases and J by 6 bases, leaving 17 bases between them. This CDR3 has 15 residues.

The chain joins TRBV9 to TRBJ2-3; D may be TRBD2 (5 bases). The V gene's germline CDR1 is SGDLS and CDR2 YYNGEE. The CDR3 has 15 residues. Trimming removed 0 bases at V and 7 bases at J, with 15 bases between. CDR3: CASSVEYLGSYTQYF. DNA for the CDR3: TGTGCCAGCAGCGTAGAGTATTTAGGGAGCTATACGCAGTATTTT.

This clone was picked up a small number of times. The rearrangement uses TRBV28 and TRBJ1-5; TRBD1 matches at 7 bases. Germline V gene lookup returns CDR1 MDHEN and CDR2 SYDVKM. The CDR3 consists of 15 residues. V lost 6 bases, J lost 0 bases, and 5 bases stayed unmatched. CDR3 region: CASRPGQYSNQPQHF. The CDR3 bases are TGTGCCAGCAGACCGGGACAGTATAGCAATCAGCCCCAGCATTTT.

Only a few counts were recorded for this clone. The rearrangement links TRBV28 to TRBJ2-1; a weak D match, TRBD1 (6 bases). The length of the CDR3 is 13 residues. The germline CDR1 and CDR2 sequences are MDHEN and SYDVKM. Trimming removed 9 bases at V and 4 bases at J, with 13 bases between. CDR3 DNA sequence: TGTGCCAGTACCGGGACACCTTACAATGAGCAGTTCTTC. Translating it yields CASTGTPYNEQFF.

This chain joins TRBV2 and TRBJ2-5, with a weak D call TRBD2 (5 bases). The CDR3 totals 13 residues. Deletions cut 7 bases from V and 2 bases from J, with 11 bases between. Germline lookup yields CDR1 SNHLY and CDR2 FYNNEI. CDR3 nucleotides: TGTGCCAGCAATTACCGGGAACAAGAGACCCAGTACTTC. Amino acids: CASNYREQETQYF.